The entry below describes one T cell receptor beta chain. Its antigen is still unknown. The sample originates from a study of cytomegalovirus exposure and HLA in healthy donors. In germline, CDR1 is SGHTS, CDR2 YDEGEE. The V gene lost 0 bases and the J gene lost 1 base, with 7 bases spanning the gap. The CDR3 has 14 amino acids. In the PCR, 60 Vbeta and 13 Jbeta primers were used. Clones were read by immunoSEQ multiplex PCR, and TCRdb kept only the in-frame ones, dropping some. This table has 160,000 or so clones, roughly 76% appearing once. Broader study findings: For most TCR sequences rarity was the rule, although some public TCRs occurred in many donors. Reportedly, HLA-A and HLA-B alleles of most subjects were accurately predicted from TCR beta.

This receptor was obtained from a man aged 55 to 70 in good health and CMV-seronegative. The chain is built from TRBV5-8 and TRBJ1-1; D is unresolved. The material sequenced was PBMCs. The CDR3, as DNA: TGTGCCAGCAGCTTGGTGAGAGAGAACACTGAAGCTTTCTTT. It specifies CASSLVRENTEAFF.